A single T cell receptor (beta chain) is shown here with its context. The CDR3 length is 15 residues. With V trimmed by 1 base and J by 5 bases, 7 bases remained unmatched. The V gene's germline CDR1 is SGHDN and CDR2 FVKESK. The data are from a study of blood T cell repertoires in COVID-19. Overall study context: The United States, Italy and Spain were the sources of the acute and convalescent COVID-19 samples. In each case, the material was cDNA or gDNA derived from T cells, B-cell-depleted T cells, or PBMCs.

As originally analysed: How many nucleated cells were present was estimated from reference gene primer amplification. This table comes from immunoSEQ multiplex PCR, and its TCRdb copy is limited to in-frame clones, with some not included. V, J and clone size are taken as reported in that table, and D and trimming were inferred from the DNA itself. The table records about 290,000 clones, 86% of them present only once. The V gene is TRBV14, the J gene TRBJ2-7; TRBD2 aligns across 8 bases. This receptor was taken from a woman younger than 45 with active or convalescent COVID-19. Material for sequencing was peripheral blood. The CDR3 reads CASSQVGRVGDEQYF. In nucleotides, the CDR3 is TGTGCCAGCAGCCAAGTCGGGAGGGTAGGGGACGAGCAGTACTTC.